These T cell receptor beta chains were read from a single sample in a study of cytomegalovirus exposure and HLA in healthy donors. The assay was immunoSEQ multiplex PCR, and TCRdb's table has in-frame clones only and misses some. Seen here are roughly 78,000 clones, less than 75% observed once, and the top ten hold approximately 5.8%. Material for sequencing was PBMCs. The receptors were gathered from a man aged 25 to 40 in good health and CMV-seropositive. The CDR3 runs from the conserved cysteine through the conserved F or W. A D gene is named only where the DNA matches it firmly. The size entry is marked missing in some rows and otherwise reads once, few, many or a size class.

J gene,D gene,V gene,clone size,CDR3 DNA,CDR3 protein
TRBJ2-7,NA,TRBV5-1,NA,TGCGCCAGCCGAGGGCGGACAGTTAACTCCTACGAGCAGTACTTC,CASRGRTVNSYEQYF
TRBJ2-3,NA,TRBV6-1,NA,TGTGCCAGCAGTGAAGGGGTAGCCCCTACCATCACAGATACGCAGTATTTT,CASSEGVAPTITDTQYF
TRBJ2-2,TRBD1,TRBV5-1,NA,TGCGCCAGCAGCTTGGCCACAGGGGGTACCGGGGAGCTGTTTTTT,CASSLATGGTGELFF
TRBJ1-1,NA,TRBV5-6,once,TGTGCCAGCAGCCTGTTCCCCCTGAACACTGAAGCTTTCTTT,CASSLFPLNTEAFF
TRBJ2-7,TRBD2,TRBV19,NA,TGTGCCAGTAGTATATCCGTTTCTACTAGCGGCGAGCAGTACTTC,CASSISVSTSGEQYF
TRBJ1-2,NA,TRBV19,NA,TGTGCCAGTAGTATCCAACAGATAACTAACTATGGCTACACCTTC,CASSIQQITNYGYTF
TRBJ2-7,NA,TRBV25-1,NA,TGTGCCAGCAGTGAATACCCAACAGGGTATCCGGCCGAGCAGTACTTC,CASSEYPTGYPAEQYF
TRBJ2-7,NA,TRBV27,NA,TGTGCCAGCAGTTTGGGGGCACAGTTTTACGAGCAGTACTTC,CASSLGAQFYEQYF
TRBJ1-1,NA,TRBV11-2,many,TGTGCCAGCAGCTTAGATGGCTCGGGAACTGAAGCTTTCTTT,CASSLDGSGTEAFF
TRBJ1-6,NA,TRBV28,NA,TGTGCCAGCAGCCGGGGTCATACAGGGAACGGATCACCCCTCCACTTT,CASSRGHTGNGSPLHF
TRBJ2-3,NA,TRBV10-3,NA,TGTGCCATCAGTCCCGCCCAGGGTATTACAGATACGCAGTATTTT,CAISPAQGITDTQYF
TRBJ1-4,TRBD1,TRBV13,NA,TGTGCCAGCAGCTCAGCAGGGGGCGCGGGTGAAAAACTGTTTTTT,CASSSAGGAGEKLFF
TRBJ1-2,TRBD1,TRBV29-1,NA,TGCAGCGTTGAGGGGCAGGGGGCGCGGGGCTACACCTTC,CSVEGQGARGYTF
TRBJ1-2,TRBD1,TRBV6-1,NA,TGTGCCAGCAGTGAAAACAGGGGGCCGTATGGCTACACCTTC,CASSENRGPYGYTF
TRBJ1-5,NA,TRBV2,NA,TGTGCCAGCAGTGAAGCGCTAGGGGGCAATCAGCCCCAGCATTTT,CASSEALGGNQPQHF
TRBJ2-2,TRBD1,TRBV9,once,TGTGCCAGCAGCGCTACAGGGGTGAACACCGGGGAGCTGTTTTTT,CASSATGVNTGELFF
TRBJ2-2,TRBD1,TRBV14,NA,TGTGCCAGCAGCCAGACTCCGGGACAGGGACCCGGGGAGCTGTTTTTT,CASSQTPGQGPGELFF
TRBJ1-3,NA,TRBV10-3,NA,TGTGCCATCAGTACGGGGGGCTCTGGAAACACCATATATTTT,CAISTGGSGNTIYF
TRBJ1-3,TRBD1,TRBV19,NA,TGTGCCAGTAGCGGGACAGGGGGAGGAAACACCATATATTTT,CASSGTGGGNTIYF
TRBJ2-2,NA,TRBV6-5,NA,TGTGCCAGCAGATACACATCCGCCACCGGGGAGCTGTTTTTT,CASRYTSATGELFF
TRBJ2-7,TRBD2,TRBV7-8,medium-sized,TGTGCCAGCACCGGGACTAGCGGGTCCTACGAGCAGTACTTC,CASTGTSGSYEQYF
TRBJ2-5,NA,TRBV4-1,once,TGCGCCAGCAGCCACGAAAAGGTGCGGGTAGGGTCGGAGACCCAGTACTTC,CASSHEKVRVGSETQYF
TRBJ2-2,TRBD1,TRBV18,NA,TGTGCCAGCTCAACAGGGGGCAACGGGGAGCTGTTTTTT,CASSTGGNGELFF